This T cell receptor beta chain was obtained from a study of spatial heterogeneity in lung cancer. This clonotype was recorded a few times. With 3 bases clipped from V and 5 bases from J, the junction kept 10 bases outside the gene matches. In germline, CDR1 is DFQATT, CDR2 SNEGSKA (reference sequence). The CDR3 is made up of 15 amino acids. TCRdb re-derived calls from the 5' RACE reads in MiXCR, one entry per CDR3 protein. Among about 6,100 distinct CDR3 sequences listed, about 8.2% were seen once. Time point reported: sample taken at primary tumor resection. Specimen: normal lung tissue next to the tumor, collected at surgery. This rearrangement joins TRBV20-1 to TRBJ2-5; 9 bases are shared with TRBD2. The source is a female donor with early-stage non-small cell lung cancer. The CDR3 DNA reads TGCAGTGCTAGGTCTCCTAGCGGGGTTGTGGAGACCCAGTACTTC. Its translation: CSARSPSGVVETQYF.